These 5 T cell receptor beta chains originate from one sample sequenced in a study of T cell changes during pregnancy in multiple sclerosis. Using immunoSEQ multiplex PCR, the repertoire was profiled, and TCRdb retains in-frame clones only, with some absent. Among 50,000 to 65,000 clones listed, 88% were seen once. The sample here was peripheral blood, taken in the first trimester of pregnancy. These receptors came from a female donor with multiple sclerosis, enrolled in a pregnancy study.

J is TRBJ2-6 and V is TRBV6-5; no definite D call. Trimming took 6 bases from V and 0 from J, leaving 9 bases between them. Germline V gene lookup returns CDR1 MNHEY and CDR2 SVGAGI. The length of the CDR3 is 15 residues. The CDR3 loop is CASRKSHSGANVLTF. CDR3 nucleotide sequence: TGTGCCAGCAGAAAATCCCACTCTGGGGCCAACGTCCTGACTTTC.

The CDR3 here is CASNDRAHSNQPQHF. In nucleotides, the CDR3 is TGTGCCAGCAACGACAGGGCACATAGCAATCAGCCCCAGCATTTT. The V call is TRBV19, the J call TRBJ1-5; TRBD1 agrees at 7 bases. The CDR3 totals 15 residues. The junction had 8 bases not matched to a gene; V was cut back by 9 bases and J by 0 bases. Germline assignment: CDR1 LNHDA and CDR2 SQIVND (reference sequence).

V is TRBV6-5 and J is TRBJ1-2, with 9 nucleotides matching TRBD1. Unmatched junction bases numbered 3, after V lost 6 bases and J lost 4 bases. There are 13 residues in the CDR3. Germline-derived CDR1 and CDR2 are MNHEY and SVGAGI. The CDR3 coding sequence is TGTGCCAGCAGGGGACAGGGAATCTATGGCTACACCTTC. Encoded protein: CASRGQGIYGYTF.

This sequence joins TRBV28 and TRBJ2-3; 8 positions match TRBD1. The CDR3 runs to 14 residues. Germline V gives CDR1 MDHEN, CDR2 SYDVKM. The J segment lost 5 bases and the V segment lost 8 bases, leaving 9 bases of the junction unmatched. In nucleotides, the CDR3 is TGTGCCAGCGAGAGGCCAGGGGGCATAGATACGCAGTATTTT. Protein product: CASERPGGIDTQYF.

The chain joins TRBV19 to TRBJ2-7, with TRBD1 as a possible D gene (6 bases). V lost 8 bases and J lost 3, with 23 bases in between. This CDR3 spans 16 amino acids. The germline V gene encodes CDR1 LNHDA and CDR2 SQIVND (reference sequence). CDR3 amino acids: CASCSHPQGCNYEQYF. CDR3 nucleotide sequence: TGTGCCAGTTGCAGTCACCCCCAGGGGTGCAACTACGAGCAGTACTTC.